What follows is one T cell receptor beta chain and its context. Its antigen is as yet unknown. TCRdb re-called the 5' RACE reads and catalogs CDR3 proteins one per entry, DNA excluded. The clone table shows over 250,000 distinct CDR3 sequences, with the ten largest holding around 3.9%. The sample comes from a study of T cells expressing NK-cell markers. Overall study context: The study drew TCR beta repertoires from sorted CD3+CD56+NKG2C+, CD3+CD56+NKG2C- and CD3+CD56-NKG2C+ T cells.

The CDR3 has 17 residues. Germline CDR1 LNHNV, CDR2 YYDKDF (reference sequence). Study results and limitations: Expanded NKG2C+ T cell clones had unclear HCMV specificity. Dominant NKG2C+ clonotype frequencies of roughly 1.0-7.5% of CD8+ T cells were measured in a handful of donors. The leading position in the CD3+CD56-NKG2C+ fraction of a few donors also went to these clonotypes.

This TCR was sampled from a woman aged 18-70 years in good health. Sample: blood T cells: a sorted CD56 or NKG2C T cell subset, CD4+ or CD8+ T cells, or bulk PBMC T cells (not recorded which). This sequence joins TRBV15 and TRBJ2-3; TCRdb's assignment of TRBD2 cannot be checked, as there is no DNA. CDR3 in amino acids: CATSRDLAGGGTDTQYF.